These 16 T cell receptor beta chains share one sample of origin, sequenced in a study of control samples from healthy donors and cancer patients. Assay: immunoSEQ multiplex PCR; the TCRdb copy retains only in-frame clones and omits some. The sample carries approximately 120,000 clones, approximately 84% recorded once. Sequencing was carried out using blood. The receptors come from a man aged 18 to 29 in good health.

V usage is TRBV12-3 or TRBV12-4 and J usage is TRBJ1-5; D gene uncertain. The CDR3 contains 12 residues. Trimming took off 4 bases at V and 5 bases at J, with 6 bases between the two ends. CDR3 sequence reads: CASSYTHQPQHF. DNA of the CDR3: TGTGCCAGCAGTTACACCCATCAGCCCCAGCATTTT.

This clone was picked up a small number of times. The chain employs TRBV6-2 or TRBV6-3 and TRBJ2-4, with D tentatively TRBD2 (6 bases). The germline V gene encodes CDR1 MNHEY and CDR2 SVGEGT. CDR3 size: 17 residues. Trimming pared 3 bases from V and 0 bases from J, leaving 15 bases between. The CDR3 spells CASSYSGETIAKNIQYF. CDR3 bases: TGTGCCAGCAGTTATTCGGGGGAAACTATAGCCAAAAACATTCAGTACTTC.

The V and J genes are TRBV28 and TRBJ1-2; 11 bases are shared with TRBD1. Looked up from germline, CDR1 is MDHEN and CDR2 is SYDVKM. J lost 8 bases, V lost 2 bases, and 13 bases had no gene match. The length of the CDR3 is 17 residues. The CDR3 loop is CASSLNLPGTGGDGYTF. For the CDR3, the DNA is TGTGCCAGCAGTTTAAATCTTCCCGGGACAGGGGGTGACGGCTACACCTTC.

In its sample, this clone was seen a few times. The gene calls are TRBV18 and TRBJ2-7; the D gene is possibly TRBD2 (6 bases). Looked up from germline, CDR1 is KGHSH and CDR2 is LQKENI. The germline V and J ends were trimmed by 6 bases and 0 bases, with 21 bases remaining between them. The CDR3 contains 17 residues. CDR3 amino acids: CASSLTWTRGISYEQYF. For the CDR3, the DNA is TGTGCCAGCTCCCTGACCTGGACCCGGGGGATCTCCTACGAGCAGTACTTC.

This clone was observed a handful of times. V gene TRBV19 combines with J gene TRBJ1-6; tentative D call: TRBD1 (6 bases). The length of the CDR3 is 17 residues. The V gene lost 4 bases and the J gene lost 0 bases, with 13 bases spanning the gap. CDR1 and CDR2 from the germline V gene are LNHDA and SQIVND (reference sequence). CDR3 region: CASSKGQSSSYNSPLHF. CDR3 sequence (DNA): TGTGCCAGTAGTAAAGGACAGTCGAGCTCCTATAATTCACCCCTCCACTTT.

V and J are TRBV30 and TRBJ2-6; no definite D call. The CDR3 extends over 14 amino acids. V was trimmed by 0 bases and J by 0 bases, leaving 3 bases between them. Germline CDR1 and CDR2: GTSNPN and SVGIG (reference sequence). The CDR3 spells CAWSVSSGANVLTF. CDR3 sequence (DNA): TGTGCCTGGAGTGTCAGCTCTGGGGCCAACGTCCTGACTTTC.

The rearrangement uses TRBV5-4 and TRBJ2-3, with a possible D match to TRBD2 (6 bases). The V end lost 5 bases, the J end lost 1 base, and 11 bases lay between the germline ends. The CDR3 spans 14 residues. Germline V gene data show CDR1 as SGHNT and CDR2 as YYREEE (reference sequence). The CDR3, as DNA: TGTGCCAGCAGGCCACCGGGGGGCACAGATACGCAGTATTTT. It codes for CASRPPGGTDTQYF.

This sequence joins TRBV7-3 and TRBJ2-2; 9 nucleotides line up with TRBD2. V lost 1 base to trimming and J lost 1 base; unmatched junction nucleotides: 7. Per the germline V gene, CDR1 is SGHTA and CDR2 is FQGTGA. The CDR3 length is 18 residues. In DNA form, the CDR3 reads TGTGCCAGCAGCTTAATTGTCGTTAGCGGGAGGAACACCGGGGAGCTGTTTTTT. Protein sequence: CASSLIVVSGRNTGELFF.

The CDR3 here is CASSLVTGNTDTQYF. The CDR3 DNA reads as TGCGCCAGCAGCTTGGTCACGGGGAACACAGATACGCAGTATTTT. This chain links TRBV5-1 with TRBJ2-3, with D possibly matching TRBD2 (5 bases). CDR3 length: 15 amino acids. V was trimmed by 0 bases and J by 2 bases, leaving 10 bases between them. Germline CDR1 reads SGHRS; CDR2 reads YFSETQ.

This clone has more than one count but fewer than ten. The CDR3 is CASSEFPTSGSTDTQYF. The CDR3 DNA sequence: TGTGCCAGCAGTGAATTTCCGACTAGCGGGAGCACAGATACGCAGTATTTT. The J gene is TRBJ2-3, the V gene TRBV6-1; TRBD2 matches at 10 bases. V lost 2 bases to trimming and J lost 0 bases; unmatched junction nucleotides: 5. This CDR3 spans 17 amino acids. In germline, CDR1 is MNHNS, CDR2 SASEGT.

The genes are TRBV7-9 and TRBJ2-6; tentatively, D is TRBD1 or TRBD2 (6 bases each). Trimming took 5 bases from V and 4 from J, leaving 21 bases between them. Germline assignment: CDR1 SEHNR and CDR2 FQNEAQ (reference sequence). The CDR3 loop spans 18 amino acids. DNA of the CDR3: TGTGCCAGCAGCCTATCGGGGGCTCCACCGGGCGGGGCCAACGTCCTGACTTTC. It codes for CASSLSGAPPGGANVLTF.

This rearrangement joins TRBV5-1 to TRBJ2-7; no clear D. V dropped 2 bases and J dropped 0 bases, with 3 bases sitting between them. CDR1 is SGHRS, CDR2 YFSETQ, per germline. The length of the CDR3 is 12 residues. The CDR3 is CASSLPSYEQYF. The DNA for the CDR3 is TGCGCCAGCAGCTTACCCTCCTACGAGCAGTACTTC.

J is TRBJ2-7 and V is TRBV14; 12 bases agree with TRBD2. Trimming cost V 5 bases and J 7 bases; bases outside gene matches: 15. The CDR3 consists of 17 residues. CDR1 is SGHDN and CDR2 is FVKESK in the germline V gene. The CDR3 region is CASSAGSSGRATIEQYF. CDR3 nucleotides: TGTGCCAGCAGCGCTGGGTCTAGCGGGAGGGCTACTATTGAGCAGTACTTC. Variable domain in full (rest from reference TRBV14 and TRBJ2-7): EAGVTQFPSHSVIEKGQTVTLRCDPISGHDNLYWYRRVMGKEIKFLLHFVKESKQDESGMPNNRFLAERTGGTYSTLKVQPAELEDSGVYFCASSAGSSGRATIEQYFGPGTRLTVT.

This clone appeared a few times. The V gene is TRBV5-6, the J gene TRBJ2-7; 7 positions agree with TRBD1. Trimming took 0 bases from V and 5 from J; bases not matched to a gene: 5. This CDR3 contains 14 residues. Germline V gives CDR1 SGHDT, CDR2 YYEEEE. The CDR3 bases are TGTGCCAGCAGCTTGGGTAGGGGGCGGAACGAGCAGTACTTC. This sequence encodes CASSLGRGRNEQYF.

This chain connects TRBV18 to TRBJ2-7; 8 bases match TRBD1. The CDR3 is made up of 15 amino acids. Germline-derived CDR1 and CDR2 are KGHSH and LQKENI. Losses at the gene ends were 6 bases for V and 2 bases for J; bases not matched to a gene: 9. The CDR3 reads CASSPRGQEAYEQYF. Here the CDR3 DNA reads TGTGCCAGCTCTCCCCGGGGACAGGAGGCCTACGAGCAGTACTTC.

This clone is a singleton in its sample. The chain has TRBV24-1 and TRBJ2-1, with a weak D call TRBD1 (5 bases). V shed 4 bases and J shed 4 bases, with 10 bases lying between them. Germline V gene lookup returns CDR1 KGHDR and CDR2 SFDVKD. The length of the CDR3 is 14 residues. The CDR3 region is CATSDRTQYNEQFF. CDR3 DNA: TGTGCCACCAGTGACAGGACACAGTACAATGAGCAGTTCTTC.